Listed below are T cell receptor beta chains from one sample, sequenced in a study of cytomegalovirus exposure and HLA in healthy donors. The repertoire was sequenced with immunoSEQ multiplex PCR; TCRdb's copy has only in-frame clones and lacks some. The repertoire has 55,000 to 75,000 clones, roughly nine tenths of them found once; the top ten carry approximately 3.4%. Source material: PBMCs. Source of these receptors: a man aged 18 to 30 in good health and CMV-seronegative. Each CDR3 is given with its conserved first and last residue. The order of the fields is D gene, clone size, J gene, V gene, CDR3 DNA, CDR3 protein. A D gene is named only where the DNA matches it firmly. Clone size is not always given. Where it is, it says once, few, many or a class for expanded clones.

d_call: TRBD1
clone_size: .
j_call: TRBJ2-7
v_call: TRBV25-1
cdr3_nt: TGTGCCAGCCAGGGGGTCGGCGCCAACGAGCAGTACTTC
cdr3_aa: CASQGVGANEQYF

d_call: .
clone_size: .
j_call: TRBJ1-1
v_call: TRBV19
cdr3_nt: TGTGCCAGTAGTATTAACAGTCCTGCTGAAGCTTTCTTT
cdr3_aa: CASSINSPAEAFF

d_call: .
clone_size: .
j_call: TRBJ1-1
v_call: TRBV28
cdr3_nt: TGTGCCAGCAGTTTCGAGAACCCTGGACAAACGAACACTGAAGCTTTCTTT
cdr3_aa: CASSFENPGQTNTEAFF

d_call: .
clone_size: .
j_call: TRBJ2-7
v_call: TRBV30
cdr3_nt: TGTGCCTGGAACTCTCAGGGTGCTACGGGGCAGTACTTC
cdr3_aa: CAWNSQGATGQYF

d_call: TRBD1
clone_size: few
j_call: TRBJ1-1
v_call: TRBV7-2
cdr3_nt: TGTGCCAGCAGCTCCTCCGGGACAGCGAACACTGAAGCTTTCTTT
cdr3_aa: CASSSSGTANTEAFF

d_call: TRBD2
clone_size: .
j_call: TRBJ2-2
v_call: TRBV10-3
cdr3_nt: TGTGCCATCAGCGTACGGGCGGGAGCTTCGAACACCGGGGAGCTGTTTTTT
cdr3_aa: CAISVRAGASNTGELFF

d_call: TRBD2
clone_size: .
j_call: TRBJ2-7
v_call: TRBV5-6
cdr3_nt: TGTGCCAGCAGATCCGGACTAGCCTACGAGCAGTACTTC
cdr3_aa: CASRSGLAYEQYF

d_call: TRBD1
clone_size: once
j_call: TRBJ1-5
v_call: TRBV30
cdr3_nt: TGTGCCTGGAGTGTAGGATGGACAGGGGAGGAGCCCCAGCATTTT
cdr3_aa: CAWSVGWTGEEPQHF

d_call: .
clone_size: .
j_call: TRBJ1-2
v_call: TRBV6-5
cdr3_nt: TGTGCCAGCAAAGACAGGTTCTCCTATGGCTACACCTTC
cdr3_aa: CASKDRFSYGYTF

d_call: .
clone_size: .
j_call: TRBJ2-7
v_call: TRBV5-1
cdr3_nt: TGCGCCAGCAGCCCGGGGACATCCTCCTACGAGCAGTACTTC
cdr3_aa: CASSPGTSSYEQYF

d_call: .
clone_size: .
j_call: TRBJ2-3
v_call: TRBV2
cdr3_nt: TGTGCCAGAGCTAACCGGGGATCATATACGCAGTATTTT
cdr3_aa: CARANRGSYTQYF

d_call: .
clone_size: .
j_call: TRBJ1-2
v_call: TRBV30
cdr3_nt: TGTGCCTGCCCGAGGGATTATGGCTACACCTTC
cdr3_aa: CACPRDYGYTF

d_call: TRBD2
clone_size: .
j_call: TRBJ2-1
v_call: TRBV29-1
cdr3_nt: TGCAGCGTCCCGCCGGGCGGGAGGGCCGGTGAGCAGTTCTTC
cdr3_aa: CSVPPGGRAGEQFF

d_call: TRBD2
clone_size: .
j_call: TRBJ2-2
v_call: TRBV25-1
cdr3_nt: TGTGCCAGCAGTGAATTATCGGGAGGGCCTTTGGGCACCGGGGAGCTGTTTTTT
cdr3_aa: CASSELSGGPLGTGELFF

d_call: TRBD1
clone_size: once
j_call: TRBJ1-5
v_call: TRBV5-8
cdr3_nt: TGTGCCAGCAGCTTAACAGGGGGCGGTACCCAGCCCCAGCATTTT
cdr3_aa: CASSLTGGGTQPQHF

d_call: .
clone_size: .
j_call: TRBJ2-3
v_call: TRBV6-1
cdr3_nt: TGTGCCAGCAGTGAACGAAGGGGAGATACGCAGTATTTT
cdr3_aa: CASSERRGDTQYF

d_call: .
clone_size: .
j_call: TRBJ1-1
v_call: TRBV5-1
cdr3_nt: TGCGCCAGCAGTAGTTTGAAGAACACTGAAGCTTTCTTT
cdr3_aa: CASSSLKNTEAFF

d_call: .
clone_size: .
j_call: TRBJ2-7
v_call: TRBV4-3
cdr3_nt: TGCGCCAGCAGCCAAGACAGCGGCGGTTTAGTCTACGAGCAGTACTTC
cdr3_aa: CASSQDSGGLVYEQYF

d_call: .
clone_size: once
j_call: TRBJ1-3
v_call: TRBV7-2
cdr3_nt: TGTGCCAGCAGCTTAGTTAGCCTATCTGGAAACACCATATATTTT
cdr3_aa: CASSLVSLSGNTIYF

d_call: TRBD2
clone_size: .
j_call: TRBJ2-1
v_call: TRBV23-1
cdr3_nt: TGCGCCAGCAGTCAATCGTTCGGCGGGAGGCCCATACAGCCCAATGAGCAGTTCTTC
cdr3_aa: CASSQSFGGRPIQPNEQFF

d_call: TRBD1
clone_size: once
j_call: TRBJ1-4
v_call: TRBV4-2
cdr3_nt: TGTGCCAGCAGCCAAGACTCAGGGGGAGAAAATGAAAAACTGTTTTTT
cdr3_aa: CASSQDSGGENEKLFF

d_call: TRBD1
clone_size: .
j_call: TRBJ1-2
v_call: TRBV5-1
cdr3_nt: TGCGCCAGCAGCGTGGACAGGGGAGCTGGCTACACCTTC
cdr3_aa: CASSVDRGAGYTF

d_call: TRBD1
clone_size: .
j_call: TRBJ2-2
v_call: TRBV5-1
cdr3_nt: TGCGCCAGCAGCCCCCCCGGACAGGCGAACACCGGGGAGCTGTTTTTT
cdr3_aa: CASSPPGQANTGELFF

d_call: .
clone_size: .
j_call: TRBJ2-3
v_call: TRBV28
cdr3_nt: TGTGCCAGCAACTTATTCGCGGGCACAGATACGCAGTATTTT
cdr3_aa: CASNLFAGTDTQYF

d_call: .
clone_size: once
j_call: TRBJ2-1
v_call: TRBV7-2
cdr3_nt: TGTGCCAGCAGCCAACGCGCTCAGGAGGGCCGTGAGCAGTTCTTC
cdr3_aa: CASSQRAQEGREQFF

d_call: .
clone_size: .
j_call: TRBJ2-3
v_call: TRBV9
cdr3_nt: TGTGCCAGCAGCGTCTTAGGACAGACGGGCACAGATACGCAGTATTTT
cdr3_aa: CASSVLGQTGTDTQYF

d_call: TRBD2
clone_size: .
j_call: TRBJ2-3
v_call: TRBV14
cdr3_nt: TGTGCCAGCAGCCGATCCGGGACTATCGGCACAGATACGCAGTATTTT
cdr3_aa: CASSRSGTIGTDTQYF

d_call: TRBD2
clone_size: .
j_call: TRBJ2-1
v_call: TRBV15
cdr3_nt: TGTGCCACCAGCACCGGGACTAGCGGGAGTAGCATTGAGCAGTTCTTC
cdr3_aa: CATSTGTSGSSIEQFF

d_call: .
clone_size: .
j_call: TRBJ2-7
v_call: TRBV21-1
cdr3_nt: TGTGCCAGCAGCAGGTGGACTAGCGGCTCCTACGAGCAGTACTTC
cdr3_aa: CASSRWTSGSYEQYF

d_call: .
clone_size: once
j_call: TRBJ1-5
v_call: TRBV6-6
cdr3_nt: TGTGCCAGCAGTTCGGGGGGGGCACAGCCCCAGCATTTT
cdr3_aa: CASSSGGAQPQHF

d_call: TRBD2
clone_size: .
j_call: TRBJ2-3
v_call: TRBV7-6
cdr3_nt: TGTGCCAGCAGCTTCCAATCTAGCGGGATGCAGCCAGATACGCAGTATTTT
cdr3_aa: CASSFQSSGMQPDTQYF

d_call: .
clone_size: .
j_call: TRBJ1-5
v_call: TRBV9
cdr3_nt: TGTGCCAGCAGCGTAGACGGGAATCCTAATCAGCCCCAGCATTTT
cdr3_aa: CASSVDGNPNQPQHF

d_call: .
clone_size: .
j_call: TRBJ1-2
v_call: TRBV14
cdr3_nt: TGTGCCAGCAGCCTGATACGGTGGGGGCTGAGTCATGGCTACACCTTC
cdr3_aa: CASSLIRWGLSHGYTF

d_call: .
clone_size: .
j_call: TRBJ1-1
v_call: TRBV9
cdr3_nt: TGTGCCAGCAGCAGCATAGTGCAGGGGTGGGGAAACACTGAAGCTTTCTTT
cdr3_aa: CASSSIVQGWGNTEAFF

d_call: .
clone_size: few
j_call: TRBJ2-7
v_call: TRBV7-2
cdr3_nt: TGTGCCAGCAGCCGAGGACATCCCGAGAAGCAGTACTTC
cdr3_aa: CASSRGHPEKQYF

d_call: TRBD1
clone_size: .
j_call: TRBJ1-4
v_call: TRBV4-2
cdr3_nt: TGTGCCAGCAGCCAAGAGGGACAGAGTGAAAAACTGTTTTTT
cdr3_aa: CASSQEGQSEKLFF

d_call: TRBD2
clone_size: .
j_call: TRBJ2-3
v_call: TRBV7-3
cdr3_nt: TGTGCCAGCAGCTTCTCCGGGACTAGCGGGAGTGGCACGCAGTATTTT
cdr3_aa: CASSFSGTSGSGTQYF

d_call: .
clone_size: once
j_call: TRBJ1-4
v_call: TRBV15
cdr3_nt: TGTGCCACCAGCAGAGTTCACAGGGCGGTGGATGAAAAACTGTTTTTT
cdr3_aa: CATSRVHRAVDEKLFF

d_call: TRBD1
clone_size: .
j_call: TRBJ2-2
v_call: TRBV6-5
cdr3_nt: TGTGCCAGCAAACAGACAGGGGTCACCGGGGAGCTGTTTTTT
cdr3_aa: CASKQTGVTGELFF

d_call: .
clone_size: .
j_call: TRBJ1-2
v_call: TRBV10-3
cdr3_nt: TGTGCCATCAGTGAGGGAGGTGGCGGACTCTATGGCTACACCTTC
cdr3_aa: CAISEGGGGLYGYTF

d_call: TRBD2
clone_size: .
j_call: TRBJ2-3
v_call: TRBV5-4
cdr3_nt: TGTGCCAGCAGCCCGGGGACTAGCGGCACAGATACGCAGTATTTT
cdr3_aa: CASSPGTSGTDTQYF

d_call: TRBD1
clone_size: once
j_call: TRBJ1-3
v_call: TRBV7-9
cdr3_nt: TGTGCCAGCAGGGAGACCCAGGGGGCATATAGAAACACCATATATTTT
cdr3_aa: CASRETQGAYRNTIYF

d_call: .
clone_size: .
j_call: TRBJ2-5
v_call: TRBV28
cdr3_nt: TGTGCCAGCAGTTTACTTTCTCCACGCGCCAGGGTAGGAGAGACCCAGTACTTC
cdr3_aa: CASSLLSPRARVGETQYF

d_call: TRBD1
clone_size: .
j_call: TRBJ2-7
v_call: TRBV7-8
cdr3_nt: TGTGCCAGCAGCTTAGACCCCAGTACAGGGGGCAAGCACGAGCAGTACTTC
cdr3_aa: CASSLDPSTGGKHEQYF

d_call: TRBD1
clone_size: .
j_call: TRBJ2-3
v_call: TRBV19
cdr3_nt: TGTGCCAGTAGTAAAGCGGACAGGGATACGCAGTATTTT
cdr3_aa: CASSKADRDTQYF

d_call: .
clone_size: .
j_call: TRBJ1-2
v_call: TRBV2
cdr3_nt: TGTGCCAGCAACTCTCCAGGGCTGGGCTACACCTTC
cdr3_aa: CASNSPGLGYTF

d_call: TRBD1
clone_size: few
j_call: TRBJ1-2
v_call: TRBV2
cdr3_nt: TGTGCCAGCAGCGGGACAGGGGGAGACTATGGCTACACCTTC
cdr3_aa: CASSGTGGDYGYTF

d_call: .
clone_size: once
j_call: TRBJ1-2
v_call: TRBV5-6
cdr3_nt: TGTGCCAGCTCGGAGGGACTCGGCTACACCTTC
cdr3_aa: CASSEGLGYTF

d_call: .
clone_size: once
j_call: TRBJ2-1
v_call: TRBV30
cdr3_nt: TGTGCCTGGAGTGGAGCCCCCACGCTGTTCTTC
cdr3_aa: CAWSGAPTLFF

d_call: .
clone_size: .
j_call: TRBJ1-2
v_call: TRBV6-4
cdr3_nt: TGTGCCAGCAGCCCTGGGGGGGGTAGCGGCTACACCTTC
cdr3_aa: CASSPGGGSGYTF

d_call: .
clone_size: .
j_call: TRBJ2-7
v_call: TRBV28
cdr3_nt: TGTGCCAGCACCCAAAGGAACCGTGCGGGGTCCTACGAGCAGTACTTC
cdr3_aa: CASTQRNRAGSYEQYF

d_call: TRBD2
clone_size: .
j_call: TRBJ2-1
v_call: TRBV11-3
cdr3_nt: TGTGCCAGCAGCCCCGTTGGGGTAGCGGGAGTGGGTGAGCAGTTCTTC
cdr3_aa: CASSPVGVAGVGEQFF

d_call: .
clone_size: .
j_call: TRBJ1-3
v_call: TRBV7-9
cdr3_nt: TGTGCCAGCAGTCCCACAGGGTCATCTGGAAACACCATATATTTT
cdr3_aa: CASSPTGSSGNTIYF

d_call: .
clone_size: few
j_call: TRBJ1-5
v_call: TRBV7-2
cdr3_nt: TGTGCCAGCAGCTTCGGCGGCGGGAGCAATCAGCCCCAGCATTTT
cdr3_aa: CASSFGGGSNQPQHF

d_call: .
clone_size: .
j_call: TRBJ1-1
v_call: TRBV18
cdr3_nt: TGTGCCAGCTCACCGGCCCAGAACACTGAAGCTTTCTTT
cdr3_aa: CASSPAQNTEAFF

d_call: .
clone_size: few
j_call: TRBJ2-7
v_call: TRBV18
cdr3_nt: TGTGCCAGCTCGGATGGAGTTTTCTACGAGCAGTACTTC
cdr3_aa: CASSDGVFYEQYF

d_call: .
clone_size: .
j_call: TRBJ1-2
v_call: TRBV2
cdr3_nt: TGTATTGGACGGCCTAGCGGGAACTATGGCTACACCTTC
cdr3_aa: CIGRPSGNYGYTF

d_call: TRBD2
clone_size: .
j_call: TRBJ2-5
v_call: TRBV29-1
cdr3_nt: TGCAGCGTTCAATCTGTGGGGGGGTTTACGGAGACCCAGTACTTC
cdr3_aa: CSVQSVGGFTETQYF

d_call: .
clone_size: .
j_call: TRBJ1-2
v_call: TRBV25-1
cdr3_nt: TGTGCCAGCAGTGATAGATTCGGATCGGGGGGGCGGGATGGCTACACCTTC
cdr3_aa: CASSDRFGSGGRDGYTF

d_call: TRBD2
clone_size: .
j_call: TRBJ2-1
v_call: TRBV5-6
cdr3_nt: TGTGCCAGCAGCTTGGTAGGACTAGCGGGAAGTAGGGATGAGCAGTTCTTC
cdr3_aa: CASSLVGLAGSRDEQFF